Presented here are 32 T cell receptor beta chains from one specimen sequenced in a study of T cells in Graves' hyperthyroidism and ophthalmopathy. RNA transcripts provided the source from which TCR beta CDR3 regions were amplified. A first-round RT-PCR of the TCR CDR3 used the HTBI primer set. TCRdb itself ran the multiplex PCR reads through MiXCR, one entry per CDR3 protein. The sample gives about 700,000 distinct CDR3 sequences, 12% to 15% of which show up once; around 9.6% is in the top ten. The sequenced sample was blood. Every receptor here comes from a woman under 30 with Graves' hyperthyroidism.

This clonotype came up a few times. V is TRBV7-9 and J is TRBJ1-2, with D uncertain. The germline CDR1 and CDR2 sequences are SEHNR and FQNEAQ (reference sequence). V lost 10 bases to trimming and J lost 0 bases, with 18 bases between them. This CDR3 spans 15 amino acids. CDR3: CATAGVRKANYGYTF. The CDR3 coding sequence is TGTGCCACTGCCGGGGTTCGAAAAGCTAACTATGGCTACACCTTC.

The V gene is TRBV4-1, the J gene TRBJ1-2; no clear D. In germline, CDR1 is MGHRA, CDR2 YSYEKL. This CDR3 region has 13 residues. With 3 bases removed from V and 2 bases from J, the gap between germline ends came to 7 bases. The CDR3 DNA sequence: TGCGCCAGCAGCCAGCAGGAGAACTATGGCTACACCTTC. Translation: CASSQQENYGYTF.

The rearrangement links TRBV7-9 to TRBJ2-1, with 7 nucleotides matching TRBD2. This CDR3 comprises 15 residues. The V gene end was trimmed by 5 bases and the J gene end by 8 bases; junction bases not matched to a gene: 12. Germline lookup yields CDR1 SEHNR and CDR2 FQNEAQ (reference sequence). The CDR3 is CASSPLRELFDEQFF. The DNA for the CDR3 is TGTGCCAGCAGCCCCCTGCGGGAGTTGTTCGATGAGCAGTTCTTC.

The chain combines TRBV3-1 with TRBJ2-4; 12 positions match TRBD2. Trimming at V came to 0 bases and at J to 0 bases, leaving 6 bases not matched to a gene. The CDR3 sequence is 19 residues long. Germline values: CDR1 LGHDT, CDR2 YNNKEL (reference sequence). DNA for the CDR3: TGTGCCAGCAGCCAAGACCCTCTAGCGGGAGGGTTAGCCAAAAACATTCAGTACTTC. Its translation: CASSQDPLAGGLAKNIQYF.

This clonotype was seen a handful of times. V usage is TRBV13 and J usage is TRBJ2-5, with D unclear. Germline-derived CDR1 and CDR2 are PRHDT and FYEKMQ (reference sequence). This CDR3 is 14 amino acids long. Trimming shortened V by 4 bases and J by 3 bases, and 12 bases separated the two germline ends. The CDR3, as DNA: TGTGCCAGCAGCTCCAGGCTCTTGGAAGAGACCCAGTACTTC. Translation gives CASSSRLLEETQYF. Filled out from reference TRBV13 and TRBJ2-5, the complete variable domain reads AAGVIQSPRHLIKEKRETATLKCYPIPRHDTVYWYQQGPGQDPQFLISFYEKMQSDKGSIPDRFSAQQFSDYHSELNMSSLELGDSALYFCASSSRLLEETQYFGPGTRLLVL.

This clonotype was observed at least ten times. The chain combines TRBV7-2 with TRBJ2-3, with D unclear. The CDR3 totals 15 residues. With 0 bases removed from V and 2 bases from J, the gap between germline ends came to 9 bases. Germline CDR1 and CDR2: SGHTA and FQGNSA. CDR3 in DNA: TGTGCCAGCAGCTTAGCGGAAGGTTCCACAGATACGCAGTATTTT. Its translation: CASSLAEGSTDTQYF.

This chain uses TRBV5-5 with TRBJ1-1, with D uncertain. The CDR3 has 16 amino acids. Looked up from germline, CDR1 is SGHKS and CDR2 is YYEKEE (reference sequence). Trimming took 4 bases from V and 0 from J, leaving 16 bases between them. The CDR3 loop reads CASSHGGARVNTEAFF. DNA of the CDR3: TGTGCCAGCAGCCACGGCGGTGCCAGAGTGAACACTGAAGCTTTCTTT.

The chain employs TRBV9 and TRBJ2-3; D call uncertain. Per germline, CDR1 SGDLS and CDR2 YYNGEE. V lost 0 bases and J 10 bases, leaving 9 bases between the germline ends. There are 12 residues in the CDR3. The CDR3 DNA reads as TGTGCCAGCAGCGTAGAACACTCTTCGCAGTATTTT. Protein: CASSVEHSSQYF. The variable domain in full, with the rest retrieved from reference TRBV9 and TRBJ2-3, is DSGVTQTPKHLITATGQRVTLRCSPRSGDLSVYWYQQSLDQGLQFLIQYYNGEERAKGNILERFSAQQFPDLHSELNLSSLELGDSALYFCASSVEHSSQYFGPGTRLTVL.

At least ten counts were recorded for this clonotype. This sequence joins TRBV30 and TRBJ2-1; 8 positions agree with TRBD2. CDR3 length: 16 amino acids. Trimming at V came to 0 bases and at J to 9 bases, leaving 13 bases not matched to a gene. Per germline, CDR1 GTSNPN and CDR2 SVGIG (reference sequence). The CDR3 coding sequence is TGTGCCTGGAGTGTAGCCGAACTTTTAGCGGGACTTGAGCAGTTCTTC. Residues: CAWSVAELLAGLEQFF.

In its sample, this clonotype was seen many times. V usage is TRBV15 and J usage is TRBJ1-1, with TRBD1 matching over 7 bases. V lost 5 bases, J lost 1 base, and 1 base stayed unmatched. CDR1 LNHNV and CDR2 YYDKDF come from the germline V gene (reference sequence). This CDR3 comprises 13 residues. The CDR3 DNA follows: TGTGCCACCAGCGACAGGGAGAACACTGAAGCTTTCTTT. Encoded protein: CATSDRENTEAFF.

Details on this clonotype: A far larger clone is one nucleotide away, so this likely arose from a read error. The chain employs TRBV2 and TRBJ2-7, with 7 nucleotides matching TRBD2. The J call may be wrong; the DNA end is better matched by TRBJ2-1. CDR3 length: 11 residues. From germline, CDR1 is SNHLY and CDR2 FYNNEI. The CDR3 DNA reads TGTGCCAGCAGTAGGGACTACGAGCAGTTCTTC. This sequence encodes CASSRDYEQFF.

The table lists this clonotype with a few counts. This rearrangement joins TRBV7-9 to TRBJ2-7; a weak D match, TRBD2 (5 bases). Germline lookup yields CDR1 SEHNR and CDR2 FQNEAQ (reference sequence). V lost 5 bases to trimming and J lost 5 bases, with 19 bases between them. The CDR3 extends over 15 amino acids. The CDR3 DNA sequence: TGTGCCAGCAGCGGACGGATCGGGGTTCTCAACGAGCAGTACTTC. This encodes CASSGRIGVLNEQYF.

This clonotype was seen repeatedly, ten times or more. The chain is built from TRBV28 and TRBJ1-1; D perhaps matches TRBD1 (5 bases). The V end lost 7 bases, the J end lost 4 bases, and 13 bases lay between the germline ends. Germline lookup yields CDR1 MDHEN and CDR2 SYDVKM. The CDR3 sequence is 13 residues long. Here the CDR3 DNA reads TGTGCCAGCAATCTGGGGGGGGTCACTGAAGCTTTCTTT. This translates into CASNLGGVTEAFF. Using reference TRBV28 and TRBJ1-1 for the parts outside the CDR3, the full variable domain is DVKVTQSSRYLVKRTGEKVFLECVQDMDHENMFWYRQDPGLGLRLIYFSYDVKMKEKGDIPEGYSVSREKKERFSLILESASTNQTSMYLCASNLGGVTEAFFGQGTRLTVV.

This clonotype was seen repeatedly, ten times or more. DNA of the CDR3: TGTGCCAGCAGCTACCCGTTTCCAGGGGATACGCAGTATTTT. This sequence encodes CASSYPFPGDTQYF. The V gene is TRBV5-5, the J gene TRBJ2-3; possible D gene TRBD1, 5 bases. The CDR3 runs to 14 residues. The germline gives CDR1 SGHKS, CDR2 YYEKEE (reference sequence). The V and J ends lost 3 bases and 6 bases respectively, with 14 bases between them.

This clonotype was picked up a small number of times. The chain uses TRBV30 and TRBJ2-7; no clear D gene. In germline, CDR1 is GTSNPN, CDR2 SVGIG (reference sequence). The CDR3 runs to 10 residues. V was clipped by 2 bases and J by 6 bases, with 5 bases between them. DNA for the CDR3: TGTGCCTGGAGTAGGAGCGAGCAGTACTTC. This sequence encodes CAWSRSEQYF.

This clonotype showed up many times. The chain carries TRBV2 and TRBJ1-5; D might be TRBD1 (6 bases). Germline CDR1 SNHLY, CDR2 FYNNEI. The CDR3 extends over 15 amino acids. V gave up 6 bases and J gave up 4 bases, with 16 bases separating them. The CDR3 reads CASRPEGGPNQPQHF. The CDR3 DNA reads as TGTGCCAGCAGACCCGAGGGGGGACCGAATCAGCCCCAGCATTTT.

In DNA, the CDR3 is TGCGCCAGCGGAGACAGGGGGCGAGAAAAACTGTTTTTT. It translates to CASGDRGREKLFF. V gene TRBV10-2 combines with J gene TRBJ1-4; 10 nucleotides agree with TRBD1. The CDR3 has 13 amino acids. The junction had 5 bases not matched to a gene; V was cut back by 8 bases and J by 8 bases. The germline V gene encodes CDR1 WSHSY and CDR2 SAAADI.

There are many counts of this clonotype. This chain joins TRBV3-1 and TRBJ2-1, with no clear D. Germline V gene sequence: CDR1 LGHDT, CDR2 YNNKEL (reference sequence). This CDR3 contains 16 residues. The V end lost 1 base, the J end lost 0 bases, and 10 bases lay between the germline ends. CDR3 sequence (DNA): TGTGCCAGCAGCCAAGTTGCCCTCTCCTCCTACAATGAGCAGTTCTTC. This translates into CASSQVALSSYNEQFF.

Many counts were recorded for this clonotype. V and J are TRBV7-9 and TRBJ2-7, with a weak D call TRBD2 (6 bases). Trimming removed 2 bases at V and 5 bases at J, with 16 bases between. The CDR3 has 15 amino acids. Germline V gene sequence: CDR1 SEHNR, CDR2 FQNEAQ (reference sequence). CDR3 residues: CASSLRAGFDHEQYF. The CDR3 region has the DNA TGTGCCAGCAGCTTACGGGCGGGATTCGACCACGAGCAGTACTTC.

This clonotype was recorded many times. The chain joins TRBV6-2 or TRBV6-3 to TRBJ1-1; TRBD1 is a possible D gene (5 bases). The CDR3 runs 13 residues. Germline V gene lookup returns CDR1 MNHEY and CDR2 SVGEGT. V was trimmed by 6 bases and J by 0 bases, leaving 8 bases between them. The CDR3 spells CASSRDLNTEAFF. CDR3 sequence (DNA): TGTGCCAGCAGCAGGGACCTGAACACTGAAGCTTTCTTT.

The V call is TRBV5-5, the J call TRBJ2-1; weak D call: TRBD2 (5 bases). CDR1 is SGHKS and CDR2 is YYEKEE in the germline V gene (reference sequence). The CDR3 is made up of 13 amino acids. V shed 2 bases and J shed 7 bases, with 10 bases lying between them. The CDR3, as DNA: TGTGCCAGCAGCTTTACTAGGCAGAATGAGCAGTTCTTC. Its protein is CASSFTRQNEQFF.

This clonotype was recorded at least ten times. The chain recombines TRBV12-3 or TRBV12-4 with TRBJ1-5; a weak D match, TRBD1 (5 bases). The CDR3 has 16 amino acids. Trimming shortened V by 0 bases and J by 6 bases, and 15 bases separated the two germline ends. CDR3 sequence (DNA): TGTGCCAGCAGTTTAGCGGTGTGGGGGTCTGCTCAGCCCCAGCATTTT. Translating it yields CASSLAVWGSAQPQHF.

This chain links TRBV24-1 with TRBJ1-2; TRBD1 might be the D (5 bases). Trimming stripped 4 bases from V and 7 bases from J, with 12 bases between. This CDR3 has 13 amino acids. Per germline, CDR1 KGHDR and CDR2 SFDVKD. CDR3 protein: CATSESQGGGYTF. CDR3 DNA: TGTGCCACCAGTGAATCCCAGGGTGGTGGCTACACCTTC.

This clonotype was recorded at least ten times. This chain connects TRBV7-3 to TRBJ1-1, with D perhaps TRBD1 (5 bases). The CDR3 has 14 amino acids. The V gene lost 5 bases and the J gene lost 4 bases, with 14 bases spanning the gap. Germline CDR1 is SGHTA and CDR2 is FQGTGA. CDR3: CASSLDGAVTEAFF. The CDR3 DNA sequence: TGTGCCAGCAGCCTCGATGGGGCGGTCACTGAAGCTTTCTTT. The full variable domain, completed using reference TRBV7-3 and TRBJ1-1, is GAGVSQTPSNKVTEKGKYVELRCDPISGHTALYWYRQSLGQGPEFLIYFQGTGAADDSGLPNDRFFAVRPEGSVSTLKIQRTERGDSAVYLCASSLDGAVTEAFFGQGTRLTVV.

About this clonotype: A much larger clone is a single base away; this may be a read error. Because it lacks the conserved phenylalanine or tryptophan at the end, this CDR3 is likely a read error. V is TRBV9 and J is TRBJ2-1, with 7 bases lining up with TRBD1. J gave up 4 bases and V 3 bases, and 10 bases lay outside the gene matches. Germline CDR1 reads SGDLS; CDR2 reads YYNGEE. This CDR3 contains 16 residues. As DNA, the CDR3 is TGTGCCAGCAGCGGACGACAGGGCCTCATATACAATGAGCAGTTCCTC. It encodes CASSGRQGLIYNEQFL.

This clonotype was counted many times. An end of the junction differs from the germline gene, which may be a read error. This chain uses TRBV2 with TRBJ1-1, with TRBD1 as a possible D gene (5 bases). Germline V gene lookup returns CDR1 SNHLY and CDR2 FYNNEI. The CDR3 spans 14 residues. As DNA, the CDR3 is TGTGCCAGTAGTGAAGATTTCAGGGACACTGAAGCTTTCTTT. This encodes CASSEDFRDTEAFF.

This clonotype was recorded once. A much larger clone lies a single base off, so this may be a read error. V gene TRBV28 combines with J gene TRBJ2-1, with D unclear. The CDR3 length is 13 residues. Germline CDR1 reads MDHEN; CDR2 reads SYDVKM. The CDR3 is CASGFEINNGQFF. The CDR3 nucleotides read TGTGCCAGCGGGTTTGAAATTAACAATGGGCAGTTCTTC.

The chain combines TRBV27 with TRBJ1-5; TRBD1 agrees at 7 bases. The CDR3 consists of 18 residues. Trimming took 8 bases from V and 4 from J; bases not matched to a gene: 20. Germline assignment: CDR1 MNHEY and CDR2 SMNVEV (reference sequence). The DNA of the CDR3 is TGTGCCAGCCGGATGGGGGGCAGTTACACAGGGGCTAATCAGCCCCAGCATTTT. It is translated as CASRMGGSYTGANQPQHF.

The chain couples TRBV19 to TRBJ1-1, with TRBD1 matching 10 bases. V shed 4 bases and J 5 bases; nucleotides not matched to a gene: 10. The CDR3 contains 16 residues. Per germline, CDR1 LNHDA and CDR2 SQIVND (reference sequence). The CDR3: CASSTRDRGLRTEAFF. CDR3 DNA sequence: TGTGCCAGTAGTACCCGGGACAGGGGTTTGAGGACTGAAGCTTTCTTT.

For the CDR3, the DNA is TGTGCCAGCAGTTACGGAACAGGGACGGGCGAGCAGTACTTC. Amino acid sequence: CASSYGTGTGEQYF. The V call is TRBV6-5, the J call TRBJ2-7; a possible D gene is TRBD1 (6 bases). CDR1 MNHEY and CDR2 SVGAGI come from the germline V gene. This CDR3 spans 14 amino acids. The V end lost 2 bases, the J end lost 6 bases, and 14 bases lay between the germline ends.

This clonotype has at least ten counts. The chain recombines TRBV6-1 with TRBJ1-2; perhaps TRBD1 as D (5 bases). The CDR3 runs 14 residues. Germline values: CDR1 MNHNS, CDR2 SASEGT. V was clipped by 1 base and J by 4 bases, with 10 bases between them. CDR3 DNA sequence: TGTGCCAGCAGTGAAGGGGACCCCGGCTATGGCTACACCTTC. Its protein product is CASSEGDPGYGYTF.

This clonotype was seen a few times. The chain has TRBV20-1 and TRBJ2-7, with 8 nucleotides matching TRBD1. V was clipped by 3 bases and J by 6 bases; unmatched bases: 4. Germline V gives CDR1 DFQATT, CDR2 SNEGSKA (reference sequence). CDR3 length: 12 amino acids. This CDR3 reads CSASGQGREQYF. The DNA for the CDR3 is TGCAGTGCTAGTGGACAGGGTCGCGAGCAGTACTTC.